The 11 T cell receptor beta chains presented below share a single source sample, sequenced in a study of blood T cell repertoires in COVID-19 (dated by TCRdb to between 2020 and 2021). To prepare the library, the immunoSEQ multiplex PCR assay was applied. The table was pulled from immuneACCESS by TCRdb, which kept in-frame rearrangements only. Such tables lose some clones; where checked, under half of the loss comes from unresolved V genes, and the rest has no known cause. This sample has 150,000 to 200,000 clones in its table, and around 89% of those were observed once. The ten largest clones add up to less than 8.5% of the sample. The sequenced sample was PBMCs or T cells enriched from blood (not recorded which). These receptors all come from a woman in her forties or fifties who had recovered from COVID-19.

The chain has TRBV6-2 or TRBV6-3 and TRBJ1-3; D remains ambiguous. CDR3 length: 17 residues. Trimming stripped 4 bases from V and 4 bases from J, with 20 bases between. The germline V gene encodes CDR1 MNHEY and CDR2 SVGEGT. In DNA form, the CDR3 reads TGTGCCAGCAGTTCACAGACGGCAAGCTTCTTCGGAAACACCATATATTTT. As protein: CASSSQTASFFGNTIYF.

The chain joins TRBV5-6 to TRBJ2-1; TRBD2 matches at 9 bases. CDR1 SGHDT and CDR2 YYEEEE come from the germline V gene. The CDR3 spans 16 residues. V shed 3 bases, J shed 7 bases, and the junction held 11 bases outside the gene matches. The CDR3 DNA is TGTGCCAGCAGCTCGAGACCGCGGGGGGGTAGGAATGAGCAGTTCTTC. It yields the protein CASSSRPRGGRNEQFF.

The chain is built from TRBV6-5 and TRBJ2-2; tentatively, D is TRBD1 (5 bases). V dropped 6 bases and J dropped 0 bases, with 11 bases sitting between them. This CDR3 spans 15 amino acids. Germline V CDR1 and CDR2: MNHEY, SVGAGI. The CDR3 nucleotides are TGTGCCAGCAGCTTCGACAGCCCGAACACCGGGGAGCTGTTTTTT. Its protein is CASSFDSPNTGELFF.

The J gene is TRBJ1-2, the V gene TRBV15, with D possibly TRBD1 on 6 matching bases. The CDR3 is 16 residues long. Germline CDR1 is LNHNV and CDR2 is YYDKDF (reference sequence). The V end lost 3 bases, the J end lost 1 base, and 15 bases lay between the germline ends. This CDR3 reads CATSSPGTPFNYGYTF. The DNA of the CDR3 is TGTGCCACCAGCAGCCCCGGGACACCCTTTAACTATGGCTACACCTTC. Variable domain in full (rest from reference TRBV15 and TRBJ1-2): DAMVIQNPRYQVTQFGKPVTLSCSQTLNHNVMYWYQQKSSQAPKLLFHYYDKDFNNEADTPDNFQSRRPNTSFCFLDIRSPGLGDTAMYLCATSSPGTPFNYGYTFGSGTRLTVV.

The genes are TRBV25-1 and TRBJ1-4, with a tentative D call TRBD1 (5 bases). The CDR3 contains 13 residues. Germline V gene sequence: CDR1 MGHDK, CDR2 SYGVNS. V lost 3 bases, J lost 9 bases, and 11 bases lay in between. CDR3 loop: CASSDWEGKKLFF. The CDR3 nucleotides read TGTGCCAGCAGTGATTGGGAGGGGAAAAAACTGTTTTTT.

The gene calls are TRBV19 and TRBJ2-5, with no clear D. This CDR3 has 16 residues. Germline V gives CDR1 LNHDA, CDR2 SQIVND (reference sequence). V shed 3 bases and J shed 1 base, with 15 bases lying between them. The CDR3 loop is CASSMKVAPTQETQYF. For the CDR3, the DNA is TGTGCCAGTAGTATGAAGGTAGCTCCAACCCAAGAGACCCAGTACTTC.

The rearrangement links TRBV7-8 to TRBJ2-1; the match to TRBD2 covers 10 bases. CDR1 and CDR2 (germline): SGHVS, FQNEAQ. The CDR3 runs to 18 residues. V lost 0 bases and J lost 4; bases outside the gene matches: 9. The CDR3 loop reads CASSLALLAGALYNEQFF. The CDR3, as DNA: TGTGCCAGCAGCTTAGCGTTGCTAGCGGGGGCTTTGTACAATGAGCAGTTCTTC.

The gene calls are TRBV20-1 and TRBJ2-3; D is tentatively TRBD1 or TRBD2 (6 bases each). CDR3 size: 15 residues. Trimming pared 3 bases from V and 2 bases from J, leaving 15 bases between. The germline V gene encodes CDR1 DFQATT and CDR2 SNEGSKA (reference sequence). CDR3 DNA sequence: TGCAGTGCTAGTGGGGGGCCGGGGACCACAGATACGCAGTATTTT. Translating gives CSASGGPGTTDTQYF.

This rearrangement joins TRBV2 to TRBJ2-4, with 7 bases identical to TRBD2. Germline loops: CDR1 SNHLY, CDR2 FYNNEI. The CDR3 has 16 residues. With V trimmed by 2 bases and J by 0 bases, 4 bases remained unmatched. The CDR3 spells CASSESWGGAKNIQYF. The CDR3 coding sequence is TGTGCCAGCAGTGAATCTTGGGGGGGAGCCAAAAACATTCAGTACTTC.

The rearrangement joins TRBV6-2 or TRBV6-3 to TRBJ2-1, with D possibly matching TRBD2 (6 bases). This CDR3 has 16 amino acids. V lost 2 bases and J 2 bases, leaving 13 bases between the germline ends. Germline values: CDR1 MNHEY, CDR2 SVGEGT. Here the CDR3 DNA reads TGTGCCAGCAGTTACCTCGGCGGGGCCCCCTACAATGAGCAGTTCTTC. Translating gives CASSYLGGAPYNEQFF.

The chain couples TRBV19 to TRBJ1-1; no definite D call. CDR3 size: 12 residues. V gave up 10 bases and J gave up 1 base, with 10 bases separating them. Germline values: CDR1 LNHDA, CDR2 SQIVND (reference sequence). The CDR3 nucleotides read TGTGCCACCATCTCAGGGAACACTGAAGCTTTCTTT. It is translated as CATISGNTEAFF. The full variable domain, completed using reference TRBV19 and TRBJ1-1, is DGGITQSPKYLFRKEGQNVTLSCEQNLNHDAMYWYRQDPGQGLRLIYYSQIVNDFQKGDIAEGYSVSREKKESFPLTVTSAQKNPTAFYLCATISGNTEAFFGQGTRLTVV.